These 17 T cell receptor beta chains share one sample of origin, sequenced in a study of T cells in localized non-small cell lung cancer. Data came from immunoSEQ multiplex PCR; TCRdb stores just in-frame clones and leaves some out. Of about 59,000 clones listed, about 89% are singletons. Sequencing was performed on peripheral blood, taken before any cancer treatment. These receptors originate from a man aged 40-75 years with stage I lung adenocarcinoma.

V is TRBV7-9 and J is TRBJ1-3, with D maybe TRBD1 (6 bases). V gave up 5 bases and J gave up 0 bases, with 14 bases separating them. This CDR3 comprises 16 residues. Germline-derived CDR1 and CDR2 are SEHNR and FQNEAQ (reference sequence). In DNA form, the CDR3 reads TGTGCCAGCAGCCTTAGAAAGGGGGGCTCTGGAAACACCATATATTTT. This encodes CASSLRKGGSGNTIYF. The full variable domain, completed using reference TRBV7-9 and TRBJ1-3, is DTGVSQNPRHKITKRGQNVTFRCDPISEHNRLYWYRQTLGQGPEFLTYFQNEAQLEKSRLLSDRFSAERPKGSFSTLEIQRTEQGDSAMYLCASSLRKGGSGNTIYFGEGSWLTVV.

The chain joins TRBV7-2 to TRBJ2-7; 13 bases line up with TRBD2. Germline V gene lookup returns CDR1 SGHTA and CDR2 FQGNSA. The CDR3 is 17 amino acids. The V segment lost 5 bases and the J segment 4 bases; nucleotides outside the gene matches: 11. Here the CDR3 reads CASSPRRTSGRRYEQYF. The CDR3, as DNA: TGTGCCAGCAGCCCGCGGCGGACTAGCGGGAGAAGGTACGAGCAGTACTTC.

The chain joins TRBV7-2 to TRBJ2-1; TRBD2 agrees at 8 bases. Trimming removed 5 bases from V and 0 bases from J; junction bases left unmatched: 12. Germline V gene lookup returns CDR1 SGHTA and CDR2 FQGNSA. The CDR3 runs 18 residues. Here the CDR3 reads CASSPEGLAGSSYNEQFF. CDR3 bases: TGTGCCAGCAGCCCAGAAGGCCTAGCGGGCTCCTCCTACAATGAGCAGTTCTTC.

This chain links TRBV7-2 with TRBJ2-7; a possible D gene is TRBD2 (5 bases). Germline V gene sequence: CDR1 SGHTA, CDR2 FQGNSA. V was clipped by 5 bases and J by 0 bases, with 17 bases between them. CDR3 size: 16 residues. For the CDR3, the DNA is TGTGCCAGCAGCCCACAACCGCGGGTCAACTCCTACGAGCAGTACTTC. As protein: CASSPQPRVNSYEQYF.

This chain links TRBV5-4 with TRBJ2-1; D not certain. The CDR3 has 14 residues. From germline, CDR1 is SGHNT and CDR2 YYREEE (reference sequence). Trimming shortened V by 1 base and J by 6 bases, and 11 bases separated the two germline ends. Written as DNA, the CDR3 is TGTGCCAGCAGCTTGCTGGGTCCGGGCAATGAGCAGTTCTTC. Its protein product is CASSLLGPGNEQFF.

The J gene is TRBJ1-2, the V gene TRBV9; D unclear. CDR1 and CDR2 from the germline V gene are SGDLS and YYNGEE. This CDR3 has 12 residues. Trimming cost V 3 bases and J 7 bases, with 10 bases left between them. The CDR3 spells CASSAVSSGYTF. CDR3 in DNA: TGTGCCAGCAGCGCCGTCAGCTCTGGCTACACCTTC.

The CDR3 sequence: CASSEPAWGDEQFF. The CDR3 region has the DNA TGTGCCAGCAGTGAACCCGCGTGGGGGGATGAGCAGTTCTTC. The chain uses TRBV25-1 and TRBJ2-1, with D possibly being TRBD2 (6 bases). V was pared by 2 bases and J by 8 bases, with 13 bases between. The CDR3 consists of 14 residues. Germline V CDR1 and CDR2: MGHDK, SYGVNS. Variable domain in full (rest from reference TRBV25-1 and TRBJ2-1): EADIYQTPRYLVIGTGKKITLECSQTMGHDKMYWYQQDPGMELHLIHYSYGVNSTEKGDLSSESTVSRIRTEHFPLTLESARPSHTSQYLCASSEPAWGDEQFFGPGTRLTVL.

This clone was observed a single time. V gene TRBV11-2 combines with J gene TRBJ2-3, with no clear D. Trimming took 1 base from V and 2 from J, leaving 4 bases between them. Germline CDR1 and CDR2: SGHAT and FQNNGV. CDR3 size: 13 residues. CDR3 bases: TGTGCCAGCAGCTTAGTCCTCACAGATACGCAGTATTTT. Its protein is CASSLVLTDTQYF. The full variable domain, rest sourced from reference TRBV11-2 and TRBJ2-3, is EAGVAQSPRYKIIEKRQSVAFWCNPISGHATLYWYQQILGQGPKLLIQFQNNGVVDDSQLPKDRFSAERLKGVDSTLKIQPAKLEDSAVYLCASSLVLTDTQYFGPGTRLTVL.

This chain connects TRBV11-2 to TRBJ2-3; tentatively, D is TRBD2 (6 bases). V was pared by 5 bases and J by 2 bases, with 20 bases between. Germline lookup yields CDR1 SGHAT and CDR2 FQNNGV. The CDR3 is 17 amino acids. Here the CDR3 DNA reads TGTGCCAGCAGCCCCCATGGCATTAGCGGCCCCACAGATACGCAGTATTTT. Translated: CASSPHGISGPTDTQYF.

The chain employs TRBV5-8 and TRBJ2-3; a possible D gene is TRBD1 (6 bases). The CDR3 totals 15 residues. Germline CDR1 is SGHTS and CDR2 is YDEGEE. V was shortened by 0 bases and J by 0 bases, with 8 bases between the two germline ends. CDR3 protein: CASSLGTVSTDTQYF. CDR3 bases: TGTGCCAGCAGCTTGGGGACAGTAAGCACAGATACGCAGTATTTT.

The rearrangement joins TRBV9 to TRBJ1-2; D is unclear. With 0 bases removed from V and 6 bases from J, the gap between germline ends came to 15 bases. Looked up from germline, CDR1 is SGDLS and CDR2 is YYNGEE. The CDR3 consists of 15 residues. The CDR3 DNA sequence: TGTGCCAGCAGCGTAGATGGAGGGCGTAGCGATGGCTACACCTTC. It yields the protein CASSVDGGRSDGYTF.

As regards this clone: At one end the junction does not follow the germline gene, possibly because of a read error. This specimen includes other DNA sequences encoding the same CDR3. The gene calls are TRBV19 and TRBJ1-2; D ambiguous. From germline, CDR1 is LNHDA and CDR2 SQIVND (reference sequence). This CDR3 has 13 residues. DNA for the CDR3: TGTGCCAGTATGGCCCTCCCAACGCATGGCTACACTTTC. Protein sequence: CASMALPTHGYTF.

In nucleotides, the CDR3 is TGTGCCAGCAGCGCCTCGGGAGGCGACGAGCAGTACTTC. Amino acid sequence: CASSASGGDEQYF. V gene TRBV9 combines with J gene TRBJ2-7; 7 nucleotides agree with TRBD2. J was trimmed by 5 bases and V by 3 bases; bases with no gene match: 5. This CDR3 is built from 13 residues. CDR1 and CDR2 (germline): SGDLS, YYNGEE.

DNA of the CDR3: TGTGCCAGCAGCCCGTTTCATCCGGGACTAGCGGGAGGGCCTTACACCGGGGAGCTGTTTTTT. This sequence encodes CASSPFHPGLAGGPYTGELFF. This rearrangement joins TRBV7-6 to TRBJ2-2; 16 nucleotides match TRBD2. The CDR3 consists of 21 residues. CDR1 and CDR2 from the germline V gene are SGHVS and FNYEAQ. V shed 5 bases, J shed 3 bases, and the junction held 15 bases outside the gene matches.

This chain joins TRBV7-3 and TRBJ2-7, with TRBD1 matching over 8 bases. With V trimmed by 5 bases and J by 3 bases, 3 bases remained unmatched. Germline V gene sequence: CDR1 SGHTA, CDR2 FQGTGA. The CDR3 length is 13 residues. CDR3 bases: TGTGCCAGCAGCCCCGGGACAGGCTACGAGCAGTACTTC. This gives the protein CASSPGTGYEQYF.

The V call is TRBV7-3, the J call TRBJ2-1, with a tentative D call TRBD1 (7 bases). The V end lost 2 bases, the J end lost 9 bases, and 14 bases lay between the germline ends. Per the germline V gene, CDR1 is SGHTA and CDR2 is FQGTGA. The CDR3 is made up of 14 amino acids. CDR3 residues: CASSLDRVGGEQFF. For the CDR3, the DNA is TGTGCCAGCAGCTTAGACAGGGTCGGGGGTGAGCAGTTCTTC.

Only a few counts were recorded for this clone. The V call is TRBV9, the J call TRBJ2-2; 7 positions agree with TRBD2. The J segment lost 4 bases and the V segment lost 4 bases, leaving 10 bases of the junction unmatched. Germline CDR1 SGDLS, CDR2 YYNGEE. This CDR3 is built from 16 residues. The CDR3 here is CASSPGLGVRTGELFF. The CDR3 DNA reads as TGTGCCAGCAGCCCCGGACTAGGGGTTCGCACCGGGGAGCTGTTTTTT.